A selection of T cell receptor beta chains follows, all from one sample in a study of CD8 T cells in ankylosing spondylitis. TCRdb independently ran MiXCR on the 5' RACE reads; one entry per CDR3 protein. The sample carries 120,000 to 150,000 distinct CDR3 sequences, roughly 8% recorded once. Material for sequencing was synovial fluid, either unsorted or a sorted T cell fraction (not recorded which). These receptors all come from a male donor with ankylosing spondylitis. Each CDR3 is given without its conserved first and last residue.

v_gene | CDR3aa
TRBV29-1 | SALRDSGGYT
TRBV12-3/TRBV12-4 | ASSFVLEGDTEAF
TRBV15 | ATSRATGTRGTEAF
TRBV4-2 | ASRPLAGGSYEQY
TRBV5-1 | ASSGQDTEAF
TRBV7-2 | ASSLQPEGETEAF
TRBV4-2 | ASSHRGIDNEQF
TRBV29-1 | SVYLRQGPVL
TRBV7-9 | ASSSRDNYGYT
TRBV30 | AWSYSSGNTIY
TRBV5-1 | ASRRTGLAADTQY
TRBV4-2 | ASSQDQGTEAF
TRBV20-1 | SATQVEVEPQH
TRBV20-1 | SASLGEGEAF
TRBV20-1 | SAISLGQDAYEQY
TRBV7-6 | ASSLARGLDTGELF
TRBV2 | ASSEIGGGANVLT
TRBV15 | ATSRYPGQIYEQY
TRBV28 | ASRATGTGLYEQY
TRBV20-1 | SARRTTTLDEQF
TRBV5-1 | ASSFSGSTDTQY
TRBV28 | ASTRGSEKLF
TRBV4-3 | ASSPAPTGTSGSKQF
TRBV29-1 | SARTGSHQPQH
TRBV6-2/TRBV6-3 | ASSYPTGTADTEAF
TRBV4-2 | ASSQELSPWETQY
TRBV6-1 | ASSGTPSNQPQH
TRBV12-3/TRBV12-4 | ASSFGQVAYNEQF
TRBV9 | ASSVGVLDTQY
TRBV14 | ASSLVRLGSDTQY
TRBV12-3/TRBV12-4 | ASSLSGGAF
TRBV12-3/TRBV12-4 | ASSSGGLHYGYT
TRBV6-5 | ASSYGETQY
TRBV7-8 | ASSLDRTNYGYT
TRBV6-5 | ASSYSRGQSSDNEQF
TRBV7-2 | ASSLESTGATQY
TRBV27 | ASSLLGTTSTDTQY
TRBV7-2 | ASSPGWPGARTETQY
TRBV7-9 | AVPAGPSTDTQY
TRBV12-3/TRBV12-4 | ASSRTYRTDTQY
TRBV7-3 | ASSLIDNEQF
TRBV6-1 | ASSIGQGYTDTQY